A single T cell receptor (beta chain) is shown here with its context. This CDR3 spans 16 amino acids. The V segment lost 0 bases and the J segment 3 bases; nucleotides outside the gene matches: 6. CDR1 and CDR2 (germline): SGHKS, YYEKEE (reference sequence). Using immunoSEQ multiplex PCR, the repertoire was profiled, and TCRdb retains in-frame clones only, with some absent. The sample has a few hundred thousand clones; approximately 85% are singletons. The record originates from a study of blood T cell repertoires in COVID-19. Study-wide background: COVID-19 samples, acute and convalescent, were from the United States, Italy and Spain. From T cells, B-cell-depleted T cells, or PBMCs came the material, which was cDNA or gDNA.

Cohorts were determined from participant-reported clinical history. This chain uses TRBV5-5 with TRBJ1-5, with 7 bases lining up with TRBD1. Material for sequencing was PBMCs or T cells enriched from blood (not recorded which). The TCR sequence derives from a man younger than 40 who had recovered from COVID-19. Here the CDR3 DNA reads TGTGCCAGCAGCTTGGCGGGACAGTCTTTCAATCAGCCCCAGCATTTT. Its translation: CASSLAGQSFNQPQHF.